A single sample is the source of the 15 T cell receptor beta chains below, sequenced in a study of blood T cell repertoires in COVID-19. The protocol was immunoSEQ multiplex PCR, while the TCRdb copy is restricted to in-frame clones and leaves out a portion. In the table there are 75,000 to 95,000 clones, about 88% of which are singletons. Sample: peripheral blood. These receptors were taken from an elderly woman with acute or convalescent COVID-19.

The chain uses TRBV5-3 and TRBJ2-1, with 11 positions matching TRBD1. TRBV5-3 is an ORF for which the function is uncertain. The J segment lost 0 bases and the V segment lost 4 bases, leaving 0 bases of the junction unmatched. CDR3 length: 15 residues. The CDR3 sequence: CARSGTGGSYNEQFF. CDR3 sequence (DNA): TGTGCCAGAAGCGGGACAGGGGGCTCCTACAATGAGCAGTTCTTC.

The sample holds many counts of this clone. J is TRBJ2-7 and V is TRBV5-4; D is ambiguous. V gave up 4 bases and J gave up 1 base, with 21 bases separating them. Germline V gives CDR1 SGHNT, CDR2 YYREEE (reference sequence). The CDR3 sequence is 17 residues long. DNA for the CDR3: TGTGCCAGCAGCCATGCAAACCGAGTGCGGCAGTCCTACGAGCAGTACTTC. Translated, it gives CASSHANRVRQSYEQYF. Using reference TRBV5-4 and TRBJ2-7 for the parts outside the CDR3, the full variable domain is ETGVTQSPTHLIKTRGQQVTLRCSSQSGHNTVSWYQQALGQGPQFIFQYYREEENGRGNFPPRFSGLQFPNYSSELNVNALELDDSALYLCASSHANRVRQSYEQYFGPGTRLTVT.

The chain uses TRBV9 and TRBJ1-4, with D unclear. V was trimmed by 1 base and J by 8 bases, leaving 12 bases between them. CDR1 and CDR2 (germline): SGDLS, YYNGEE. There are 14 residues in the CDR3. CDR3: CASSVFPHTEKLFF. The CDR3 nucleotides read TGTGCCAGCAGCGTATTTCCACACACAGAAAAACTGTTTTTT.

V usage is TRBV10-1 and J usage is TRBJ2-7; 10 nucleotides match TRBD1. This CDR3 is 14 amino acids long. Germline V gene sequence: CDR1 WNHNN, CDR2 SYGVQD (reference sequence). V gave up 9 bases and J gave up 3 bases; unmatched junction bases: 8. The CDR3 sequence is CARRQGAGSYEQYF. The CDR3 coding sequence is TGCGCCAGGAGACAGGGGGCAGGGAGCTACGAGCAGTACTTC.

The CDR3 spells CASSLTPTGIGTNEKLFF. The DNA for the CDR3 is TGTGCCAGCAGCTTAACCCCCACAGGGATCGGAACTAATGAAAAACTGTTTTTT. The V call is TRBV7-6, the J call TRBJ1-4, with D possibly being TRBD1 (6 bases). This CDR3 is 18 amino acids long. Trimming stripped 2 bases from V and 1 base from J, with 17 bases between. Germline lookup yields CDR1 SGHVS and CDR2 FNYEAQ.

The genes are TRBV5-8 and TRBJ1-2; 7 positions match TRBD1. This CDR3 is built from 14 residues. Germline V gene lookup returns CDR1 SGHTS and CDR2 YDEGEE. V gave up 4 bases and J gave up 3 bases; unmatched junction bases: 6. The DNA of the CDR3 is TGTGCCAGCAGCCTCCGGGACAGCTACTATGGCTACACCTTC. It yields the protein CASSLRDSYYGYTF.

The chain joins TRBV27 to TRBJ2-3; 7 bases map to TRBD1. The ends lost 6 bases at V and 12 bases at J; junction bases unmatched: 15. The germline V gene has CDR1 MNHEY and CDR2 SMNVEV (reference sequence). The CDR3 contains 14 residues. The DNA of the CDR3 is TGTGCCAGCAGGGACCCCAGACAGGGCCAGGCCCAGTATTTT. Translating gives CASRDPRQGQAQYF.

This rearrangement joins TRBV6-6 to TRBJ1-2; perhaps TRBD1 as D (5 bases). The CDR3 contains 14 residues. Trimming stripped 7 bases from V and 3 bases from J, with 15 bases between. Germline V CDR1 and CDR2: MNHNY, SVGAGI (reference sequence). The CDR3 region has the DNA TGTGCCAGCATCACACGGGGGACGGACTATGGCTACACCTTC. It translates to CASITRGTDYGYTF.

The chain carries TRBV28 and TRBJ1-2; TRBD1 matches at 7 bases. Germline V gene lookup returns CDR1 MDHEN and CDR2 SYDVKM. J was trimmed by 4 bases and V by 6 bases; bases with no gene match: 5. This CDR3 spans 13 amino acids. DNA of the CDR3: TGTGCCAGCAGGGGGACAGTCTCCTATGGCTACACCTTC. Protein: CASRGTVSYGYTF.

The V call is TRBV19, the J call TRBJ2-5; 12 bases line up with TRBD1. V lost 5 bases to trimming and J lost 5 bases; unmatched junction nucleotides: 9. Germline values: CDR1 LNHDA, CDR2 SQIVND (reference sequence). The CDR3 is made up of 16 amino acids. The CDR3 DNA follows: TGTGCCAGTAGTCAGGGACAGGGGGCGGTTGGGGAGACCCAGTACTTC. Translation: CASSQGQGAVGETQYF.

This chain connects TRBV18 to TRBJ2-7; D uncertain. The CDR3 loop spans 15 amino acids. Germline-derived CDR1 and CDR2 are KGHSH and LQKENI. V was clipped by 5 bases and J by 0 bases, with 14 bases between them. The CDR3: CASSSALAASYEQYF. Here the CDR3 DNA reads TGTGCCAGCTCATCCGCCCTGGCGGCCTCCTACGAGCAGTACTTC.

The chain joins TRBV19 to TRBJ2-2, with TRBD2 matching 8 bases. Germline V gene sequence: CDR1 LNHDA, CDR2 SQIVND (reference sequence). V lost 3 bases and J lost 6; bases outside the gene matches: 9. This CDR3 comprises 16 residues. The CDR3 sequence: CASSMASGGRSGELFF. The CDR3 DNA follows: TGTGCCAGTAGTATGGCCAGCGGGGGCCGGTCCGGGGAGCTGTTTTTT. Full variable domain (missing parts from reference TRBV19 and TRBJ2-2): DGGITQSPKYLFRKEGQNVTLSCEQNLNHDAMYWYRQDPGQGLRLIYYSQIVNDFQKGDIAEGYSVSREKKESFPLTVTSAQKNPTAFYLCASSMASGGRSGELFFGEGSRLTVL.

CDR3: CASSHDRGDSPLHF. The CDR3 DNA reads TGTGCCAGCAGCCACGACAGGGGTGATTCACCCCTCCACTTT. The chain recombines TRBV5-6 with TRBJ1-6; 8 nucleotides line up with TRBD1. The CDR3 runs to 14 residues. With V trimmed by 4 bases and J by 8 bases, 5 bases remained unmatched. Per the germline V gene, CDR1 is SGHDT and CDR2 is YYEEEE.

The V call is TRBV11-2, the J call TRBJ2-3, with D tentatively TRBD2 (6 bases). Trimming stripped 4 bases from V and 4 bases from J, with 18 bases between. The CDR3 has 16 amino acids. In germline, CDR1 is SGHAT, CDR2 FQNNGV. CDR3 amino acids: CASSSHLGGGADTQYF. The DNA of the CDR3 is TGTGCCAGCAGCTCCCACTTGGGGGGAGGCGCAGATACGCAGTATTTT.

The rearrangement joins TRBV9 to TRBJ2-1; the match to TRBD2 covers 9 bases. Germline CDR1 and CDR2: SGDLS and YYNGEE. This CDR3 spans 18 amino acids. Trimming at V came to 4 bases and at J to 1 base, leaving 12 bases not matched to a gene. In DNA form, the CDR3 reads TGTGCCAGCAGCTTGTCTATAGCGGGAGTAGGGTCCTACAATGAGCAGTTCTTC. This sequence encodes CASSLSIAGVGSYNEQFF.